This TCR beta chain came from a study of T cells after yellow fever vaccination (dated by TCRdb to 2018 to 2020). Looking at the study overall: The SMART-Seq v4 Ultra Low Input RNA kit was used to prepare libraries from fractions with low cell numbers. Bulk TCR alpha and beta repertoires were sequenced longitudinally to track T-cell clones before and after primary and booster YFV17D yellow fever vaccination. The cohort comprised two healthy male donors, one aged 18 to 29 and one aged 30 to 40 years. Blood samples were taken at several timepoints before and after primary and secondary immunization, and bulk PBMC replicates and cell subsets were isolated.

This clonotype turned up a few times. No much larger clonotype is one base removed from it; base qualities were not supplied. Broad study findings and their caveats: A small share of clonotypes was detected in both CD4 and CD8 compartments, with the overlap likely arising from convergent recombination. After the booster, most clones that had expanded after primary vaccination were detected again (around 96% of CD4 and roughly nine tenths of CD8), suggesting broad maintenance of memory. Only a couple of donors were included in the study, so the extent to which the findings can be generalized is limited. Computational filtering was needed because FACS-sorted repertoires could contain abundant contaminating clonotypes from the bulk population. Compared with the primary T-cell response, the secondary T-cell response was weaker but faster, peaking on day 5 rather than day 15.

According to the germline V gene, CDR1 reads KGHDR and CDR2 reads SFDVKD. Trimming takes 3 bases from V and 10 bases from J, and the germline ends sit 13 bases apart. Including the terminal cysteine and phenylalanine, the CDR3 comprises 13 residues. Only the CDR3 DNA stays, 39 bases, in frame from base 1. The treatment or condition tag for this specimen amounts to: live attenuated yellow fever vaccine strain. A standard Ficoll-Paque protocol was used to isolate PBMCs from peripheral blood. With anti-CD3 and anti-CD8 staining plus a dextramer loaded with the yellow fever NS4B epitope peptide, the researchers sorted epitope-specific CD8 T cells. RNA was extracted with TriZol from bulk PBMCs, CD4 and CD8 fractions, and dextramer-positive and dextramer-negative fractions. TCR cDNA was made using 5'RACE template switching, a step that added a universal primer site and unique molecular identifiers. Priming of cDNA synthesis was performed from both the TCR alpha and TCR beta constant segments. Library amplification used two PCR steps, and the second PCR step added sample barcodes and sequencing adapters. Sequencing of the libraries was done on either Illumina HiSeq 2500 (2x100 bp) or NovaSeq (2x150 bp). In the authors' own workflow: Reads were demultiplexed and collapsed into UMI consensus sequences with MIGEC, and V(D)J alignment was performed with MiXCR. Vaccine-responding clonotypes were identified with edgeR using replicate PBMC samples, with FDR below 0.01 and a log2 fold change above 5 up to day 15 being required. Each bulk clonotype was labeled CD4 or CD8 based on which sequenced repertoire, CD4 or CD8, contained the clonotype at higher abundance. Clonotypes enriched at least 10-fold in dextramer-positive versus dextramer-negative fractions were classed as NS4B-specific, and CD4-biased clonotypes were left out. In-frame beta chains were kept once TCRdb had trimmed the public reads at Q25 with fastp and called clones with MiXCR. Every entry covers one CDR3 protein and lists the most common genes and DNA from its rows. For this entry, the V and J calls and clone size follow TCRdb and not the study's own pipeline. Here the sample has about 45,000 distinct CDR3 sequences; 6.8% occur a single time. The top ten clonotypes cover about 15% of the sample.

Recombination connected TRBV24-1 to TRBJ2-3, with the D gene call left open. The TCR sequence derives from a man aged 25-45 years who received the YFV17D yellow fever vaccine. The sequencing used CD8+ T cells not binding an NS4B(214-222) dextramer, sorted from PBMCs, collected 45 days after the yellow fever booster vaccination. The cell subset or site label on this specimen signifies: NS4B epitope dextramer-negative CD8 T cells. The CDR3 amino acid sequence is: CATSDIAEPPQYF. At the DNA level, the sequence is TGTGCCACCAGTGATATCGCGGAGCCTCCGCAGTATTTT.